The present entry profiles one TCR beta chain with its context. This record comes from a study of cytomegalovirus exposure and HLA in healthy donors. The CDR3 consists of 17 residues. V was clipped by 1 base and J by 2 bases; unmatched bases: 8. Germline V CDR1 and CDR2: MGHRA, YSYEKL. Primers for the PCR totalled 60 Vbeta and 13 Jbeta. The table came from immunoSEQ multiplex PCR; TCRdb's copy has only in-frame clones and leaves some out. The table has over 120,000 clones, approximately 82% seen once. Sequencing was carried out using PBMCs. The sequence came from a woman aged 60-70 years in good health and CMV-seropositive. The chain combines TRBV4-1 with TRBJ2-1; TRBD2 aligns across 7 bases. CDR3 protein: CASSQGFGGSPYNEQFF. In DNA form, the CDR3 reads TGCGCCAGCAGCCAAGGCTTCGGCGGGAGCCCCTACAATGAGCAGTTCTTC.